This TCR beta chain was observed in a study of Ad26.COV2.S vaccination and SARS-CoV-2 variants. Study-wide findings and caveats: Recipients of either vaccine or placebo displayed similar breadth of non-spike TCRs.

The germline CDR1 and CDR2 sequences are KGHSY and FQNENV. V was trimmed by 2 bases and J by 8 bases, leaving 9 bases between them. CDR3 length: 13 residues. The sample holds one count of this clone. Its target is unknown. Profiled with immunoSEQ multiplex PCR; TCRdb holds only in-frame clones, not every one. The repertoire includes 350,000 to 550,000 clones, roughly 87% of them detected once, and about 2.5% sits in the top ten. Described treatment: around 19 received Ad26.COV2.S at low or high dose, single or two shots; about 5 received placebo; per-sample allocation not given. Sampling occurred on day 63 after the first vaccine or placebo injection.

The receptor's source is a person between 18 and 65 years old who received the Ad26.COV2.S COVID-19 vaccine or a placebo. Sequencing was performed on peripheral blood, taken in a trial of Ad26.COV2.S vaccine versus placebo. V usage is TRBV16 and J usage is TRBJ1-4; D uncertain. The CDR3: CASSQGTAEKLFF. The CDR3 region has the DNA TGTGCCAGCAGCCAAGGAACAGCCGAAAAACTGTTTTTT.